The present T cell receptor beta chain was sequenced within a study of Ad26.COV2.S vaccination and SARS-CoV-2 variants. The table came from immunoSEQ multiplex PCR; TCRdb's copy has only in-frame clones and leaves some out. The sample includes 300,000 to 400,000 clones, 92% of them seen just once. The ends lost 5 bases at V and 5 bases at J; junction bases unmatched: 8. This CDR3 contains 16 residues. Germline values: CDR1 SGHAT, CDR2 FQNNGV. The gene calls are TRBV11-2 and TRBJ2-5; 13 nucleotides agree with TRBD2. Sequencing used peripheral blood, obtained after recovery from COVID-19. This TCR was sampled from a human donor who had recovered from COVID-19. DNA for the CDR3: TGTGCCAGCAGCAGGACTAGCGGGGGCCCAGAGGAGACCCAGTACTTC. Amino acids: CASSRTSGGPEETQYF.